Listed below are T cell receptor beta chains from one sample, sequenced in a study of CXCR3-negative and CXCR3-positive naive CD8 T cells. TCRdb re-called the 5' RACE reads and catalogs CDR3 proteins one per entry, DNA excluded. The sample's table shows 84,000 or so distinct CDR3 sequences. The specimen was naive CXCR3+ CD8+ T cells from blood. Every receptor here comes from a human donor in good health. Some clones in this sample may be carry-over from other donors' samples. Each CDR3 is given with its conserved first and last residue.

>TRBV12-3/TRBV12-4|TRBJ2-7
CASTSPDRFPYEQYF
>TRBV5-5|TRBJ2-5
CASSPGLAGGETQYF
>TRBV14|TRBJ2-7
CASSQEWPSYEQYF
>TRBV12-3/TRBV12-4|TRBJ2-1
CASSGRGDDKNEQFF
>TRBV28|TRBJ2-7
CASSFEGYEQYF
>TRBV6-5|TRBJ2-2
CASSYSGDVGELFF
>TRBV19|TRBJ2-7
CASSFKGASEQYF
>TRBV14|TRBJ2-1
CASSREGDRGLEQFF
>TRBV20-1|TRBJ2-3
CSARDRVEGELTDTQYF
>TRBV12-3/TRBV12-4|TRBJ2-1
CASSQIADGYNEQFF